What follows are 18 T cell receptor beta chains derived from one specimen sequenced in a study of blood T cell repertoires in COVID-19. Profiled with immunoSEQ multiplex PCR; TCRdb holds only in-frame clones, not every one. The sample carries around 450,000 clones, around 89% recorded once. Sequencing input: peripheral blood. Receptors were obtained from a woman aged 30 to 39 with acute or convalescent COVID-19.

This CDR3 reads CASKGEGHQPQHF. The CDR3, as DNA: TGTGCCAGCAAAGGGGAAGGGCATCAGCCCCAGCATTTT. This chain uses TRBV6-5 with TRBJ1-5, with D maybe TRBD1 (5 bases). CDR3 length equals 13 residues. V was trimmed by 7 bases and J by 5 bases, leaving 12 bases between them. Germline-derived CDR1 and CDR2 are MNHEY and SVGAGI.

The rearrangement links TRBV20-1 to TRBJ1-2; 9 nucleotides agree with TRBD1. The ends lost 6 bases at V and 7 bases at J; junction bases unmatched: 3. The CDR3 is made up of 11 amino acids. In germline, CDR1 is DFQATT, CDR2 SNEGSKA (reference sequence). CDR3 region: CSAPTGGGYTF. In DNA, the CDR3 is TGCAGTGCCCCGACAGGGGGTGGCTACACCTTC.

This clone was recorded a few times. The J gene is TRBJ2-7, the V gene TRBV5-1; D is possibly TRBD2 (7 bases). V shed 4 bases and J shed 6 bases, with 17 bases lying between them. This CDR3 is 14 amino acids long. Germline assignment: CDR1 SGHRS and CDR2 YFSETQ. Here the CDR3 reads CASSVSWGGGEQYF. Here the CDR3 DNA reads TGCGCCAGCAGCGTATCCTGGGGGGGCGGCGAGCAGTACTTC.

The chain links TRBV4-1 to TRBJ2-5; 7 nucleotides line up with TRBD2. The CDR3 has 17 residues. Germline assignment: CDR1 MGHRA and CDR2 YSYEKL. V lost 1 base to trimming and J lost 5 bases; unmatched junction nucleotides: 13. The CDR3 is CASSQVGGLAARETQYF. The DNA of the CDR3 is TGCGCCAGCAGCCAAGTGGGCGGGCTAGCGGCCCGGGAGACCCAGTACTTC.

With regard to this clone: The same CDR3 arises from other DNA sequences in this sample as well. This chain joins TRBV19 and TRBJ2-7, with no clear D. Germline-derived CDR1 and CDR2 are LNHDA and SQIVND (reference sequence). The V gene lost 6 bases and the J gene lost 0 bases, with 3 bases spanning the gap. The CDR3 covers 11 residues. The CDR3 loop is CASSNSYEQYF. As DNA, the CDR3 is TGTGCCAGTAGCAACTCCTACGAGCAGTACTTC. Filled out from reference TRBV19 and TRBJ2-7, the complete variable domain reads DGGITQSPKYLFRKEGQNVTLSCEQNLNHDAMYWYRQDPGQGLRLIYYSQIVNDFQKGDIAEGYSVSREKKESFPLTVTSAQKNPTAFYLCASSNSYEQYFGPGTRLTVT.

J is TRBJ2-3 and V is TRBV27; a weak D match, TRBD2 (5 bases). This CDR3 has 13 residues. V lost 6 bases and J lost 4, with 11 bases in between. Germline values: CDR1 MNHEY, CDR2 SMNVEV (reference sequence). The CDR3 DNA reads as TGTGCCAGCAGCCCCGTCGGGGCAGATACGCAGTATTTT. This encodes CASSPVGADTQYF.

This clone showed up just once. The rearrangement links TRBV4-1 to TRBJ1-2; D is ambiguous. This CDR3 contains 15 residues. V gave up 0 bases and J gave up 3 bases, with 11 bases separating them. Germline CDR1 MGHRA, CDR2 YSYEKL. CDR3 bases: TGCGCCAGCAGCCAAGATTGGCAGACTCACTATGGCTACACCTTC. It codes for CASSQDWQTHYGYTF.

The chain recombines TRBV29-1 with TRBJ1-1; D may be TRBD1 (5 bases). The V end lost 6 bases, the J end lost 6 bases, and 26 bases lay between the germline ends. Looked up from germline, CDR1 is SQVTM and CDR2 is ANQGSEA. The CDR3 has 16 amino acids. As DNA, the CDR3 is TGCAGCGTACGAAGGGGTCGCGGCCCAGGCTCTGCTGAAGCTTTCTTT. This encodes CSVRRGRGPGSAEAFF.

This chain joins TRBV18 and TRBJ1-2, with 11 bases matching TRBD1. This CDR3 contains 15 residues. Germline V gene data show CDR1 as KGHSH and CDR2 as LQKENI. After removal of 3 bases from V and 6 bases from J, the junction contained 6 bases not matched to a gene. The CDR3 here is CASSPPDRGPHGYTF. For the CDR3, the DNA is TGTGCCAGCTCACCGCCGGACAGGGGGCCTCATGGCTACACCTTC.

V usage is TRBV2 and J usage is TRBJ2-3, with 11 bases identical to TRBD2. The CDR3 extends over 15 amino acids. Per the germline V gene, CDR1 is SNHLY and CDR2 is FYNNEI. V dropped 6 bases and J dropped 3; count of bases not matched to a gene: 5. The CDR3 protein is CASSLAGGATDTQYF. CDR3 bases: TGTGCCAGCAGCTTAGCGGGGGGGGCGACAGATACGCAGTATTTT. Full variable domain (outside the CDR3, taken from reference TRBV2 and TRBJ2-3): EPEVTQTPSHQVTQMGQEVILRCVPISNHLYFYWYRQILGQKVEFLVSFYNNEISEKSEIFDDQFSVERPDGSNFTLKIRSTKLEDSAMYFCASSLAGGATDTQYFGPGTRLTVL.

The CDR3 DNA reads as TGCGCCAGCAGCAATTGGACAGGGGAGCTGTTTTTT. It specifies CASSNWTGELFF. V is TRBV5-1 and J is TRBJ2-2, with D maybe TRBD1 (5 bases). The CDR3 is 12 residues long. Trimming cost V 4 bases and J 8 bases, with 9 bases left between them. Germline values: CDR1 SGHRS, CDR2 YFSETQ.

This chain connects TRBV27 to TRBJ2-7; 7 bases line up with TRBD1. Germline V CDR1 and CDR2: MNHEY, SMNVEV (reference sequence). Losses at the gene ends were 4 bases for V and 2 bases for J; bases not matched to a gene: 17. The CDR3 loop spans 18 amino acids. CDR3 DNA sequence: TGTGCCAGCAGTTCGAGAGCCCCCGTGACAGGGAGTACCTACGAGCAGTACTTC. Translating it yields CASSSRAPVTGSTYEQYF.

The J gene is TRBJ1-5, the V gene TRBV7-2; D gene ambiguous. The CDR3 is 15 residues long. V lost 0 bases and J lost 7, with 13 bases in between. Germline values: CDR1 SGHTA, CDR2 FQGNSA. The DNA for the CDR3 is TGTGCCAGCAGCTTAGCATCGGGATCCAGGCAGCCCCAGCATTTT. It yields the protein CASSLASGSRQPQHF.

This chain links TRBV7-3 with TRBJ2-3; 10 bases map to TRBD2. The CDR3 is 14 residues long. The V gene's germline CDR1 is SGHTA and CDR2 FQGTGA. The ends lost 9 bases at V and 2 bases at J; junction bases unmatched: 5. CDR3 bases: TGTGCCAGTAGTAGCGGGGGGAACACAGATACGCAGTATTTT. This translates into CASSSGGNTDTQYF.

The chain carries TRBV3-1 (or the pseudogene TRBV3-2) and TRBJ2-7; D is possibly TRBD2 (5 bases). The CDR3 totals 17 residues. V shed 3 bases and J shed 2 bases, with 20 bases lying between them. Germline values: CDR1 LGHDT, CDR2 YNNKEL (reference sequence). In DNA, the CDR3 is TGTGCCAGCAGCCATCATGGAGGTTTTGCGGTCCCCTACGAGCAGTACTTC. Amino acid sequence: CASSHHGGFAVPYEQYF.

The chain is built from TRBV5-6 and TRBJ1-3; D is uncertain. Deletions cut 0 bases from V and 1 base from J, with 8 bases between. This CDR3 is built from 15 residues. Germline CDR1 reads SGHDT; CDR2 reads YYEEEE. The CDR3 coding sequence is TGTGCCAGCAGCTTGGTGGCAGGATCTGGAAACACCATATATTTT. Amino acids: CASSLVAGSGNTIYF.

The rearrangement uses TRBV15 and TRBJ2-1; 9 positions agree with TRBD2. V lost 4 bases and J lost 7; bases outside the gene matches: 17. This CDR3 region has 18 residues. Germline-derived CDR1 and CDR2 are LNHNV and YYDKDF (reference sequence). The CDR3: CATSTSDAAGGPWNEQFF. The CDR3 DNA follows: TGTGCCACCAGCACCTCCGACGCAGCGGGGGGTCCATGGAATGAGCAGTTCTTC. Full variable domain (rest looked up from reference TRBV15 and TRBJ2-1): DAMVIQNPRYQVTQFGKPVTLSCSQTLNHNVMYWYQQKSSQAPKLLFHYYDKDFNNEADTPDNFQSRRPNTSFCFLDIRSPGLGDTAMYLCATSTSDAAGGPWNEQFFGPGTRLTVL.

The CDR3 DNA is TGCGCCAGCAGCCCCCAAAGCACAGCTTTCTTT. Translating it yields CASSPQSTAFF. This chain uses TRBV5-1 with TRBJ1-1; D remains unclear. Trimming cost V 4 bases and J 10 bases, with 11 bases left between them. The length of the CDR3 is 11 residues. The germline V gene has CDR1 SGHRS and CDR2 YFSETQ.